This T cell receptor (beta chain) is from a study of cytomegalovirus exposure and HLA in healthy donors. 60 Vbeta and 13 Jbeta primers were used in PCR. Generated by immunoSEQ multiplex PCR, the TCRdb table keeps only in-frame clones and is missing some. The top ten clones hold less than 4.5% of a sample with nearly 300,000 clones, roughly 90% of them seen once. There are 14 residues in the CDR3. Germline V gene data show CDR1 as MNHNY and CDR2 as SVGAGI (reference sequence). This TCR was recovered from a man between 35 and 55 years old in good health and CMV-seropositive. Material: PBMCs. This chain links TRBV6-6 with TRBJ2-5; D may be TRBD1 (5 bases). The DNA end lines up better with TRBJ2-7; the J call may be wrong. The CDR3: CASSYLDTSYEQYF. Written as DNA, the CDR3 is TGTGCCAGCAGTTACCTGGACACCTCCTACGAGCAGTACTTC.